This entry lists 32 T cell receptor beta chains sequenced from one sample in a study of T cells in Graves' hyperthyroidism and ophthalmopathy. What was amplified from RNA transcripts were TCR beta CDR3 regions. HTBI primers were the set used in a first-round RT-PCR of the TCR CDR3. TCRdb re-analysed the multiplex PCR reads in MiXCR, keeping a single row per CDR3 protein. The sample yields fewer than 500,000 distinct CDR3 sequences, approximately 15% seen once. Sequenced: blood. These TCRs come from a man aged 18-30 years with Graves' ophthalmopathy.

This clonotype came up once. The gene calls are TRBV5-6 and TRBJ1-4; TRBD1 aligns across 7 bases. This CDR3 spans 15 amino acids. The V segment lost 0 bases and the J segment 10 bases; nucleotides outside the gene matches: 9. Germline V gene data show CDR1 as SGHDT and CDR2 as YYEEEE. CDR3 loop: CASSLEAQGMVKLFF. CDR3 in DNA: TGTGCCAGCAGCTTGGAGGCACAGGGGATGGTAAAACTGTTTTTT.

V gene TRBV30 combines with J gene TRBJ1-3; D possibly corresponds to TRBD1 (6 bases). The CDR3 is 14 residues long. Trimming stripped 3 bases from V and 0 bases from J, with 9 bases between. The germline CDR1 and CDR2 sequences are GTSNPN and SVGIG (reference sequence). CDR3 sequence: CAWSQDSSGNTIYF. Here the CDR3 DNA reads TGTGCCTGGAGCCAGGACAGCTCTGGAAACACCATATATTTT.

The table lists this clonotype with many counts. The rearrangement links TRBV27 to TRBJ1-2, with 9 bases lining up with TRBD1. With 6 bases clipped from V and 7 bases from J, the junction kept 15 bases outside the gene matches. CDR3 length: 16 amino acids. The germline V gene encodes CDR1 MNHEY and CDR2 SMNVEV (reference sequence). CDR3 DNA sequence: TGTGCCAGCAGCTTAGGGACAGGGCTTCACCGGGGTGGCTACACCTTC. Protein product: CASSLGTGLHRGGYTF.

This clonotype appeared a few times. The rearrangement links TRBV6-2 or TRBV6-3 to TRBJ2-1; a weak D match, TRBD2 (6 bases). Trimming stripped 4 bases from V and 10 bases from J, with 17 bases between. Germline V lookup: CDR1 MNHEY, CDR2 SVGEGT. This CDR3 comprises 14 residues. The CDR3 DNA sequence: TGTGCCAGCAGTTCTTCCTTAGCGGTAACCGAGCAGTTCTTC. Translating it yields CASSSSLAVTEQFF.

This clonotype has at least ten counts. J is TRBJ2-7 and V is TRBV7-6; perhaps D is TRBD1 or TRBD2 (5 bases each). V lost 5 bases and J 5 bases, leaving 19 bases between the germline ends. The CDR3 is made up of 15 amino acids. The germline gives CDR1 SGHVS, CDR2 FNYEAQ. DNA of the CDR3: TGTGCCAGCAGCCCTGTACTTGGGGGATCCGACGAGCAGTACTTC. This sequence encodes CASSPVLGGSDEQYF. Looking up the rest from reference TRBV7-6 and TRBJ2-7 gives the full variable domain: GAGVSQSPRYKVTKRGQDVALRCDPISGHVSLYWYRQALGQGPEFLTYFNYEAQQDKSGLPNDRFSAERPEGSISTLTIQRTEQRDSAMYRCASSPVLGGSDEQYFGPGTRLTVT.

This clonotype was recorded at least ten times. The chain combines TRBV3-1 with TRBJ2-5, with 7 bases fitting TRBD2. CDR3 size: 15 residues. With V trimmed by 4 bases and J by 3 bases, 8 bases remained unmatched. Germline values: CDR1 LGHDT, CDR2 YNNKEL (reference sequence). The CDR3 DNA is TGTGCCAGCAGCCCCACGCAAGCGGGGAAAGAGACCCAGTACTTC. Its protein is CASSPTQAGKETQYF.

This clonotype was counted ten times or more. The J gene is TRBJ2-7, the V gene TRBV29-1; D remains ambiguous. V lost 4 bases and J lost 0, with 7 bases in between. The CDR3 is 12 residues long. Germline-derived CDR1 and CDR2 are SQVTM and ANQGSEA. The CDR3 loop is CSVGISSYEQYF. The CDR3 DNA reads TGCAGCGTTGGCATCAGCTCCTACGAGCAGTACTTC.

In this sample, this clonotype turned up a few times. The V and J genes are TRBV6-6 and TRBJ2-7, with D hard to call. Trimming shortened V by 0 bases and J by 6 bases, and 12 bases separated the two germline ends. This CDR3 is built from 14 residues. The germline V gene has CDR1 MNHNY and CDR2 SVGAGI (reference sequence). The CDR3 bases are TGTGCCAGCAGTTACTCGTATGAAGGGTTCGAGCAGTACTTC. This codes for CASSYSYEGFEQYF.

V usage is TRBV6-2 or TRBV6-3 and J usage is TRBJ1-6; no clear D gene. Trimming stripped 3 bases from V and 10 bases from J, with 13 bases between. Looked up from germline, CDR1 is MNHEY and CDR2 is SVGEGT. This CDR3 contains 14 residues. The CDR3 here is CASSYGREVSPLHF. CDR3 nucleotides: TGTGCCAGCAGTTATGGAAGGGAGGTCTCACCCCTCCACTTT.

Only a few counts were recorded for this clonotype. V and J are TRBV10-2 and TRBJ2-1; 7 bases map to TRBD2. CDR1 and CDR2 from the germline V gene are WSHSY and SAAADI. The junction had 16 bases not matched to a gene; V was cut back by 5 bases and J by 9 bases. This CDR3 has 16 amino acids. CDR3 sequence reads: CASSLFGGGGVGEQFF. Written as DNA, the CDR3 is TGCGCCAGCAGTCTTTTTGGGGGGGGTGGGGTTGGTGAGCAGTTCTTC.

The table lists this clonotype with many counts. CDR3 nucleotides: TGTGCCAGCTCACCAGAGGACAGGGACGAGCAGTACTTC. It encodes CASSPEDRDEQYF. V is TRBV18 and J is TRBJ2-7, with 8 bases identical to TRBD1. The CDR3 spans 13 residues. The V gene end was trimmed by 2 bases and the J gene end by 5 bases; junction bases not matched to a gene: 2. CDR1 is KGHSH and CDR2 is LQKENI in the germline V gene.

Only one count was recorded for this clonotype. V is TRBV30 and J is TRBJ1-1; D is undetermined. The germline gives CDR1 GTSNPN, CDR2 SVGIG (reference sequence). V was trimmed by 8 bases and J by 4 bases, leaving 11 bases between them. The CDR3 extends over 11 amino acids. This chain's CDR3 is CALQRGTEAFF. Written as DNA, the CDR3 is TGTGCCCTACAACGGGGCACTGAAGCTTTCTTT.

This clonotype was detected a few times. V and J are TRBV24-1 and TRBJ2-1; D may be TRBD2 (5 bases). The V end lost 0 bases, the J end lost 8 bases, and 10 bases lay between the germline ends. CDR3 size: 14 residues. CDR1 is KGHDR, CDR2 SFDVKD, per germline. The CDR3 coding sequence is TGTGCCACCAGTGATTTGACTAGAGTCGATGAGCAGTTCTTC. This gives the protein CATSDLTRVDEQFF.

This clonotype was counted ten times or more. J is TRBJ2-7 and V is TRBV11-3, with 10 bases fitting TRBD2. The trim removed 4 bases at V and 4 bases at J, leaving 4 bases unmatched. CDR1 SGHNT and CDR2 YENEEA come from the germline V gene. CDR3 length: 14 amino acids. CDR3: CASSSSGRPYEQYF. The CDR3 nucleotides are TGTGCCAGCAGCTCTAGCGGGAGACCATACGAGCAGTACTTC.

This clonotype was seen a few times. V usage is TRBV20-1 and J usage is TRBJ2-2, with D unresolved. Germline loops: CDR1 DFQATT, CDR2 SNEGSKA (reference sequence). This CDR3 comprises 13 residues. V lost 0 bases, J lost 8 bases, and 10 bases lay in between. The CDR3, as DNA: TGCAGTGCTAGAGATGGTGCCTTTGGGGAGCTGTTTTTT. It yields the protein CSARDGAFGELFF.

This clonotype has a count of ten or more. This chain joins TRBV11-2 and TRBJ2-3, with D unclear. Germline CDR1 SGHAT, CDR2 FQNNGV. The CDR3 spans 13 residues. V lost 5 bases, J lost 1 base, and 7 bases lay in between. This CDR3 is CASSTDRTDTQYF. The CDR3 bases are TGTGCCAGCAGCACCGATCGCACAGATACGCAGTATTTT.

This clonotype was seen only a few times. Being one base from a much bigger clone, this may be a read error. The chain links TRBV11-2 to TRBJ1-2; D is uncertain. Trimming shortened V by 8 bases and J by 4 bases, and 11 bases separated the two germline ends. This CDR3 comprises 12 residues. Looked up from germline, CDR1 is SGHAT and CDR2 is FQNNGV. CDR3 DNA sequence: TGTGCCAGCGGCTCAGCCCTCTATGGCTACACCTTC. It encodes CASGSALYGYTF.

This clonotype was seen at least ten times. This chain connects TRBV28 to TRBJ2-7; 7 bases are shared with TRBD1. V shed 7 bases, J shed 3 bases, and the junction held 3 bases outside the gene matches. This CDR3 has 12 residues. CDR1 and CDR2 from the germline V gene are MDHEN and SYDVKM. CDR3 DNA sequence: TGTGCCAGCACTCCAGGGGGCTACGAGCAGTACTTC. This encodes CASTPGGYEQYF.

The chain joins TRBV10-3 to TRBJ2-2; tentative D call: TRBD2 (6 bases). V was clipped by 10 bases and J by 2 bases, with 11 bases between them. The CDR3 is 13 residues long. Germline lookup yields CDR1 ENHRY and CDR2 SYGVKD. CDR3 in DNA: TGTGCCACCCGGGACTTTAACACCGGGGAGCTGTTTTTT. This translates into CATRDFNTGELFF.

This clonotype was counted between two and nine times. The rearrangement links TRBV7-6 to TRBJ1-1; TRBD1 might be the D (6 bases). The CDR3 has 16 residues. V dropped 5 bases and J dropped 0 bases, with 16 bases sitting between them. CDR1 and CDR2 from the germline V gene are SGHVS and FNYEAQ. The CDR3 nucleotides are TGTGCCAGCAGCCAATTGATGGGGGACATGAACACTGAAGCTTTCTTT. Its protein product is CASSQLMGDMNTEAFF.

The V and J genes are TRBV29-1 and TRBJ2-7, with D possibly being TRBD1 or TRBD2 (5 bases each). Germline CDR1 SQVTM, CDR2 ANQGSEA. The CDR3 is 15 amino acids. V gave up 3 bases and J gave up 0 bases, with 15 bases separating them. CDR3 amino acids: CSVEGDSGPSYEQYF. The CDR3 DNA is TGCAGCGTTGAGGGCGACAGCGGCCCCTCCTACGAGCAGTACTTC.

V usage is TRBV9 and J usage is TRBJ2-1, with 7 bases identical to TRBD2. CDR3 size: 15 residues. CDR1 is SGDLS and CDR2 is YYNGEE in the germline V gene. The J segment lost 2 bases and the V segment lost 0 bases, leaving 2 bases of the junction unmatched. The CDR3 DNA sequence: TGTGCCAGCAGCGTAGGTGGGAGGGCCTACAATGAGCAGTTCTTC. Protein sequence: CASSVGGRAYNEQFF.

As regards this clonotype: One base away lies a much larger clone, so this may be a sequencing read error. This chain joins TRBV4-1 and TRBJ2-7, with unresolved D. The V gene's germline CDR1 is MGHRA and CDR2 YSYEKL. The CDR3 runs to 11 residues. The CDR3 here is CGSSQEIEQYF. CDR3 bases: TGCGGCAGCAGCCAAGAGATCGAGCAGTACTTC.

The CDR3 loop reads CASRYSGGGSYEQYF. The CDR3 DNA follows: TGCGCCAGCAGATATAGCGGGGGGGGCTCCTACGAGCAGTACTTC. This chain joins TRBV5-1 and TRBJ2-7, with 11 bases matching TRBD2. J lost 0 bases, V lost 5 bases, and 4 bases had no gene match. Germline assignment: CDR1 SGHRS and CDR2 YFSETQ. This CDR3 is 15 amino acids long.

This clonotype was counted between two and nine times. The chain's CDR3 is CASSLASGMGTEAFF. The CDR3 bases are TGTGCCAGCAGCTTAGCTTCGGGTATGGGCACTGAAGCTTTCTTT. The V gene is TRBV7-9, the J gene TRBJ1-1; D is undetermined. CDR1 is SEHNR, CDR2 FQNEAQ, per germline (reference sequence). This CDR3 has 15 residues. V was pared by 0 bases and J by 4 bases, with 12 bases between.

This clonotype was counted at least ten times. The chain links TRBV2 to TRBJ2-3, with D perhaps assigned TRBD1 or TRBD2 (5 bases each). Germline CDR1 is SNHLY and CDR2 is FYNNEI. V was pared by 6 bases and J by 1 base, with 14 bases between. This CDR3 is 15 amino acids long. The CDR3 loop is CASSRQRSGTDTQYF. CDR3 bases: TGTGCCAGCAGCCGACAGCGGTCTGGCACAGATACGCAGTATTTT.

The table lists this clonotype with a few counts. The chain carries TRBV20-1 and TRBJ2-1; no clear D. Trimming left V 6 bases short and J 10 bases short, with 16 bases between. The germline V gene encodes CDR1 DFQATT and CDR2 SNEGSKA (reference sequence). This CDR3 region has 12 residues. The CDR3 reads CSARPPAGEQFF. The CDR3 coding sequence is TGCAGTGCCCGACCTCCCGCAGGAGAGCAGTTCTTC.

This clonotype was observed a single time. The rearrangement links TRBV5-1 to TRBJ1-1, with 7 bases aligning to TRBD1. Per germline, CDR1 SGHRS and CDR2 YFSETQ. This CDR3 region has 15 residues. V was clipped by 5 bases and J by 4 bases; unmatched bases: 11. The CDR3 loop is CASRRGHGRGTEAFF. CDR3 nucleotide sequence: TGCGCCAGCAGAAGGGGGCACGGGAGGGGCACTGAAGCTTTCTTT.

At least ten counts were recorded for this clonotype. The chain uses TRBV12-3 or TRBV12-4 and TRBJ1-1; D gene unclear. The V end lost 4 bases, the J end lost 1 base, and 10 bases lay between the germline ends. The CDR3 is 14 residues long. The chain's CDR3 is CASSYERQNTEAFF. The CDR3 DNA is TGTGCCAGCAGTTATGAGAGACAGAACACTGAAGCTTTCTTT.

This clonotype showed up many times. The CDR3 region has the DNA TGTGCCAGCAGCGGCAGACAGGGACTAGCGGCGGGTGAGCAGTACTTC. It is translated as CASSGRQGLAAGEQYF. The rearrangement uses TRBV9 and TRBJ2-7; 11 nucleotides agree with TRBD2. The germline V gene has CDR1 SGDLS and CDR2 YYNGEE. CDR3 length: 16 amino acids. With V trimmed by 3 bases and J by 7 bases, 12 bases remained unmatched.

The table lists this clonotype with a few counts. The rearrangement joins TRBV7-9 to TRBJ2-5; the D is unclear. From germline, CDR1 is SEHNR and CDR2 FQNEAQ (reference sequence). The germline V and J ends were trimmed by 3 bases and 0 bases, with 5 bases remaining between them. CDR3 size: 13 residues. The CDR3 nucleotides are TGTGCCAGCAGCTTCCTCGACCAAGAGACCCAGTACTTC. Its protein product is CASSFLDQETQYF.

Ten or more counts support this clonotype. The CDR3 bases are TGTGCCAGCTCACCTGGGGCGGCCGCTAACTATGGCTACACCTTC. Translation gives CASSPGAAANYGYTF. The chain uses TRBV18 and TRBJ1-2, with a possible D match to TRBD1 (5 bases). Germline V gene lookup returns CDR1 KGHSH and CDR2 LQKENI. V gave up 3 bases and J gave up 0 bases, with 11 bases separating them. This CDR3 comprises 15 residues.